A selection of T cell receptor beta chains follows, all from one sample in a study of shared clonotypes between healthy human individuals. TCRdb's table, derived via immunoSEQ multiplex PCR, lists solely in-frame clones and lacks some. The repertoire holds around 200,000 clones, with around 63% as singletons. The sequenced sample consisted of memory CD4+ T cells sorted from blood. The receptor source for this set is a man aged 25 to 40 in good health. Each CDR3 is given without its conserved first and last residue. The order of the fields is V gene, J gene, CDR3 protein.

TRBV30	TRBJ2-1	AWRRSPNEQF
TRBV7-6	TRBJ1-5	ASSLDGYGQPQH
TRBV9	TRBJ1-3	ASSGLPYSGNTIY
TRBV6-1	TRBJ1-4	ATKGGIVNEKLF
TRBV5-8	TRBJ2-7	ASSYRQATNYEQY
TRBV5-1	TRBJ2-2	ASSLEAQGKNTGELF
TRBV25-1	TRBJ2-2	ASSEVSGEKNTGELF
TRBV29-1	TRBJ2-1	SVEAGEGRWNEQF
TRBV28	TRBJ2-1	ASRILDNEQF
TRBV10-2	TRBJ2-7	ASSVLAGAYEQY
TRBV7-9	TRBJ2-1	ASSLYSLSSYNEQF
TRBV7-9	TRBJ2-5	ASSFIGGVETQY
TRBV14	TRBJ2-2	ASSQDRTANTGELF
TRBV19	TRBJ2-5	ASSVGPSQETQY